A selection of T cell receptor beta chains follows, all from one sample in a study of shared clonotypes between healthy human individuals. Clones were sequenced by immunoSEQ multiplex PCR, and TCRdb holds only the in-frame ones, with some missing. In the table there are roughly 410,000 clones, about 96% of which are singletons. Sequencing was performed on memory CD8+ T cells sorted from blood. The receptors come from a man younger than 45 in good health. CDR3s include the opening cysteine and the closing phenylalanine or tryptophan. The D gene is left open where the match is weak. Clone size is stated in some rows and not others, as once, few, many or a class when expanded.

clone_size d_call j_call v_call cdr3_aa cdr3_nt
once TRBD1 TRBJ2-7 TRBV30 CAWSVRTGRYEQYF TGTGCCTGGAGTGTAAGGACAGGGAGGTACGAGCAGTACTTC
. TRBD1 TRBJ2-7 TRBV28 CASRATGPISYEQYF TGTGCCAGCAGGGCGACAGGGCCCATCTCCTACGAGCAGTACTTC
. . TRBJ1-5 TRBV30 CAWSVTGSNQPQHF TGTGCCTGGAGTGTAACAGGCTCTAATCAGCCCCAGCATTTT
. . TRBJ1-1 TRBV6-6 CASSYREGPTEAFF TGTGCCAGCAGTTACCGTGAGGGCCCCACTGAAGCTTTCTTT
. TRBD2 TRBJ2-7 TRBV19 CASSRDALAGEYEQYF TGTGCCAGTAGCCGCGACGCTCTAGCGGGGGAGTACGAGCAGTACTTC
. TRBD1 TRBJ2-1 TRBV18 CASSPPGTGGNNEQFF TGTGCCAGCTCGCCGCCCGGGACAGGGGGTAACAATGAGCAGTTCTTC
. TRBD2 TRBJ2-3 TRBV4-2 CASSQAGGGDTQYF TGTGCCAGCAGCCAAGCGGGAGGGGGAGATACGCAGTATTTT
. . TRBJ2-2 TRBV10-2 CASTRTVNTGELFF TGCGCCAGCACTAGGACGGTGAACACCGGGGAGCTGTTTTTT
. . TRBJ2-7 TRBV2 CASSKRSYEQYF TGTGCCAGCAGTAAGCGCTCCTACGAGCAGTACTTC
. . TRBJ2-2 TRBV9 CASSVRVEMSGELFF TGTGCCAGCAGCGTAAGGGTCGAAATGTCCGGGGAGCTGTTTTTT
once . TRBJ2-7 TRBV20-1 CSARTGYEQYF TGCAGTGCGAGGACCGGATACGAGCAGTACTTC
. . TRBJ2-2 TRBV21-1 CASSKGGTDETGELFF TGTGCCAGCAGCAAAGGTGGGACGGATGAGACCGGGGAGCTGTTTTTT
. . TRBJ2-6 TRBV15 CATSSRSERSGANVLTF TGTGCCACCAGCAGTAGGAGCGAACGCTCTGGGGCCAACGTCCTGACTTTC
. . TRBJ2-7 TRBV5-4 CASSRAGSYEQYF TGTGCCAGCAGTCGGGCGGGTTCCTACGAGCAGTACTTC
. . TRBJ2-4 TRBV5-1 CASSLVTARDIQYF TGCGCCAGCAGCTTGGTTACAGCCCGGGACATTCAGTACTTC
. . TRBJ1-1 TRBV7-9 CASSLAQGPGAEAFF TGTGCCAGCAGCTTAGCTCAGGGGCCAGGGGCTGAAGCTTTCTTT
. TRBD2 TRBJ2-1 TRBV2 CASSVAVAGTYNEQFF TGTGCCAGCAGTGTCGCGGTAGCGGGAACATACAATGAGCAGTTCTTC
. . TRBJ2-1 TRBV30 CASGAFNEQFF TGTGCCTCAGGAGCTTTTAATGAGCAGTTCTTC
. TRBD1 TRBJ2-1 TRBV7-9 CASSYTGGPYNEQFF TGTGCCAGCAGCTACACAGGGGGCCCCTACAATGAGCAGTTCTTC
. . TRBJ2-1 TRBV14 CASSQDLGNREQFF TGTGCCAGCAGCCAAGACTTGGGCAACAGGGAGCAGTTCTTC
once TRBD2 TRBJ2-7 TRBV5-1 CASSFVPASGFYEQYF TGCGCCAGCAGCTTCGTCCCGGCTAGCGGATTCTACGAGCAGTACTTC
. . TRBJ1-5 TRBV2 CASKVQGYQPQHF TGTGCCAGCAAAGTACAGGGCTATCAGCCCCAGCATTTT
. TRBD1 TRBJ2-7 TRBV28 CASSSHRQGSGYEQYF TGTGCCAGCAGTTCCCACCGACAGGGCAGTGGCTACGAGCAGTACTTC
. . TRBJ2-5 TRBV9 CASSVGRGRETQYF TGTGCCAGCAGCGTAGGACGTGGGCGGGAGACCCAGTACTTC
. . TRBJ2-7 TRBV27 CASSLGGTTYEQYF TGTGCCAGCAGTTTAGGTGGCACCACCTACGAGCAGTACTTC